The 32 T cell receptor beta chains presented below share a single source sample, sequenced in a study of cytomegalovirus exposure and HLA in healthy donors (dated by TCRdb to between 2016 and 2019). Library preparation employed the immunoSEQ multiplex PCR assay. The multiplex PCR relied on a mix of 60 forward primers for TCR Vbeta segments and 13 reverse primers for TCR Jbeta segments. TCRdb mirrors the immuneACCESS table, restricted to in-frame sequences. Some clones are absent from its copies; in checked studies, under half trace to an unresolved V gene, and the reason for the others is unknown. This sample gives roughly 120,000 clones in total; around 8.5% of them show up just once. 5% to 7% of the sample is in the top ten clones. The sequencing sample was made of PBMCs. The receptor set was obtained from a man in his forties in good health and CMV-seronegative.

This clone was counted between two and nine times. The gene calls are TRBV5-4 and TRBJ2-7; the D gene is possibly TRBD1 (7 bases). The CDR3 covers 13 residues. Per the germline V gene, CDR1 is SGHNT and CDR2 is YYREEE (reference sequence). Trimming pared 4 bases from V and 3 bases from J, leaving 11 bases between. The CDR3: CASSLQGGYEQYF. Written as DNA, the CDR3 is TGTGCCAGCAGCCTGCAGGGGGGCTACGAGCAGTACTTC.

The V gene is TRBV5-6, the J gene TRBJ1-3; 7 bases are a match to TRBD1. The V gene's germline CDR1 is SGHDT and CDR2 YYEEEE. The CDR3 runs 16 residues. V lost 0 bases, J lost 1 base, and 4 bases stayed unmatched. CDR3 sequence (DNA): TGTGCCAGCAGCTTGGACGGGACAGATTCTGGAAACACCATATATTTT. It encodes CASSLDGTDSGNTIYF. The full variable domain, rest sourced from reference TRBV5-6 and TRBJ1-3, is DAGVTQSPTHLIKTRGQQVTLRCSPKSGHDTVSWYQQALGQGPQFIFQYYEEEERQRGNFPDRFSGHQFPNYSSELNVNALLLGDSALYLCASSLDGTDSGNTIYFGEGSWLTVV.

The chain joins TRBV25-1 to TRBJ2-7; D is undetermined. The V end was cut by 2 bases, the J end by 4 bases, with 3 bases between. In germline, CDR1 is MGHDK, CDR2 SYGVNS. The CDR3 spans 11 residues. CDR3 region: CASSERYEQYF. In DNA, the CDR3 is TGTGCCAGCAGTGAACGGTACGAGCAGTACTTC.

V and J are TRBV28 and TRBJ1-6, with 9 bases lining up with TRBD1. There are 12 residues in the CDR3. Per the germline V gene, CDR1 is MDHEN and CDR2 is SYDVKM. V trimming: 8 bases; J trimming: 13 bases; junction bases outside the gene matches: 6. The CDR3 loop reads CASGRQGGPLHF. CDR3 coding DNA: TGTGCCAGCGGCCGACAGGGGGGGCCCCTCCACTTT.

This clone has only a few counts. The gene calls are TRBV5-8 and TRBJ1-1, with D maybe TRBD1 (5 bases). CDR1 and CDR2 from the germline V gene are SGHTS and YDEGEE. The V end lost 4 bases, the J end lost 14 bases, and 30 bases lay between the germline ends. This CDR3 is built from 16 residues. CDR3 residues: CASSTTGDSSRLWAFF. The CDR3 DNA follows: TGTGCCAGCAGCACCACCGGCGACAGCAGCAGACTTTGGGCGTTCTTT.

This clone has just a few counts. Written as DNA, the CDR3 is TGCGCCAGCACCCCTCAAGGGGGCCCCTTGGATACGCAGTATTTT. This encodes CASTPQGGPLDTQYF. The chain recombines TRBV5-1 with TRBJ2-3, with TRBD1 matching over 7 bases. The CDR3 sequence is 15 residues long. Losses at the gene ends were 6 bases for V and 6 bases for J; bases not matched to a gene: 13. In germline, CDR1 is SGHRS, CDR2 YFSETQ. The variable domain in full, completed from reference TRBV5-1 and TRBJ2-3, reads KAGVTQTPRYLIKTRGQQVTLSCSPISGHRSVSWYQQTPGQGLQFLFEYFSETQRNKGNFPGRFSGRQFSNSRSEMNVSTLELGDSALYLCASTPQGGPLDTQYFGPGTRLTVL.

In its sample, this clone was seen a few times. V gene TRBV19 combines with J gene TRBJ1-4; D is possibly TRBD1 (6 bases). Germline-derived CDR1 and CDR2 are LNHDA and SQIVND (reference sequence). The CDR3 sequence is 14 residues long. Trimming stripped 4 bases from V and 8 bases from J, with 14 bases between. DNA for the CDR3: TGTGCCAGTAGTAACTGGGGGCGCGGGGAAAAACTGTTTTTT. This translates into CASSNWGRGEKLFF.

This chain links TRBV4-3 with TRBJ1-2, with 8 positions matching TRBD1. CDR1 and CDR2 from the germline V gene are LGHNA and YSLEER. The CDR3 totals 16 residues. The V segment lost 4 bases and the J segment 7 bases; nucleotides outside the gene matches: 14. The CDR3 coding sequence is TGCGCCAGCAGCCGCCGGACAGGGACTGGGGGGGGTGGCTACACCTTC. Translation gives CASSRRTGTGGGGYTF.

This clone was detected a few times. The chain is built from TRBV18 and TRBJ1-2; 8 nucleotides match TRBD1. Trimming at V came to 0 bases and at J to 5 bases, leaving 11 bases not matched to a gene. Germline V gives CDR1 KGHSH, CDR2 LQKENI. The CDR3 sequence is 17 residues long. In DNA, the CDR3 is TGTGCCAGCTCACCACCGACAGGGGTCGACAACTGGTATGGCTACACCTTC. It yields the protein CASSPPTGVDNWYGYTF.

This clone was seen more than once but under ten times. This chain uses TRBV10-3 with TRBJ2-1; 7 nucleotides agree with TRBD2. Germline V lookup: CDR1 ENHRY, CDR2 SYGVKD. This CDR3 comprises 15 residues. J gave up 4 bases and V 5 bases, and 8 bases lay outside the gene matches. As DNA, the CDR3 is TGTGCCATCAGTCAGACGAGCGGGGATTACAATGAGCAGTTCTTC. This encodes CAISQTSGDYNEQFF.

A few counts support this clone. V gene TRBV19 combines with J gene TRBJ1-6; tentative D call: TRBD1 (5 bases). CDR1 is LNHDA and CDR2 is SQIVND in the germline V gene (reference sequence). V lost 2 bases and J lost 10, with 15 bases in between. The CDR3 contains 15 residues. CDR3 sequence: CASSINRGSESPLHF. CDR3 sequence (DNA): TGTGCCAGTAGTATAAACCGGGGGTCCGAATCACCCCTCCACTTT.

The chain employs TRBV27 and TRBJ2-1, with 11 positions matching TRBD2. V lost 5 bases, J lost 9 bases, and 9 bases stayed unmatched. The CDR3 extends over 15 amino acids. Germline V CDR1 and CDR2: MNHEY, SMNVEV (reference sequence). The chain's CDR3 is CASSHSGGALSEQFF. The CDR3 nucleotides read TGTGCCAGCAGTCATAGCGGGGGGGCATTGAGTGAGCAGTTCTTC.

This clone was counted between two and nine times. The chain uses TRBV7-2 and TRBJ2-1, with D possibly being TRBD2 (7 bases). Germline CDR1 SGHTA, CDR2 FQGNSA. Trimming took off 0 bases at V and 8 bases at J, with 14 bases between the two ends. The CDR3 runs 15 residues. The CDR3: CASSLAGGPYYEQFF. The CDR3 DNA is TGTGCCAGCAGCTTAGCGGGGGGGCCTTATTATGAGCAGTTCTTC.

This clone was observed a handful of times. The chain employs TRBV19 and TRBJ1-5; D not resolved. This CDR3 contains 12 residues. Looked up from germline, CDR1 is LNHDA and CDR2 is SQIVND (reference sequence). Trimming cost V 5 bases and J 6 bases, with 8 bases left between them. The CDR3 DNA reads TGTGCCAGTAGTCTTAGCGGTCAGCCCCAGCATTTT. Protein sequence: CASSLSGQPQHF.

This clone was found a few times. The gene calls are TRBV11-2 and TRBJ1-6; 8 nucleotides line up with TRBD1. Unmatched junction bases numbered 4, after V lost 2 bases and J lost 10 bases. CDR3 length equals 14 residues. Germline values: CDR1 SGHAT, CDR2 FQNNGV. The CDR3 region has the DNA TGTGCCAGCAGCTTAACAGGGGGGAGCTCACCCCTCCACTTT. Amino acids: CASSLTGGSSPLHF.

The chain recombines TRBV18 with TRBJ2-5; perhaps TRBD1 as D (6 bases). The V end was cut by 3 bases, the J end by 1 base, with 9 bases between. This CDR3 is 14 amino acids long. CDR1 is KGHSH, CDR2 LQKENI, per germline. The CDR3 region has the DNA TGTGCCAGCTCACCTGGGACACCCCAAGAGACCCAGTACTTC. This codes for CASSPGTPQETQYF.

This clone has more than one count but fewer than ten. The chain links TRBV5-6 to TRBJ1-6; 8 nucleotides match TRBD1. Germline assignment: CDR1 SGHDT and CDR2 YYEEEE. V shed 0 bases and J 7 bases; nucleotides not matched to a gene: 3. The CDR3 runs to 15 residues. The CDR3: CASSLAGTGNSPLHF. CDR3 in DNA: TGTGCCAGCAGCTTGGCCGGGACAGGAAATTCACCCCTCCACTTT.

This clone was observed a few times. The chain carries TRBV7-2 and TRBJ2-1; D is possibly TRBD1 (6 bases). Germline CDR1 SGHTA, CDR2 FQGNSA. CDR3 length: 14 residues. V was pared by 2 bases and J by 8 bases, with 13 bases between. The CDR3 reads CASSLINRVDEQFF. The CDR3 bases are TGTGCCAGCAGCTTAATAAACAGGGTCGATGAGCAGTTCTTC.

The rearrangement joins TRBV2 to TRBJ1-2, with no clear D. CDR3 length: 13 residues. V gave up 3 bases and J gave up 4 bases, with 9 bases separating them. Germline V CDR1 and CDR2: SNHLY, FYNNEI. CDR3 coding DNA: TGTGCCAGCAGTGATGGCCACAGCTATGGCTACACCTTC. Protein: CASSDGHSYGYTF.

In this sample, this clone turned up a few times. J is TRBJ2-1 and V is TRBV10-2; the match to TRBD2 covers 7 bases. The V gene's germline CDR1 is WSHSY and CDR2 SAAADI. The CDR3 runs 15 residues. The V gene end was trimmed by 7 bases and the J gene end by 3 bases; junction bases not matched to a gene: 9. In DNA form, the CDR3 reads TGCGCCAGCAATACCGCTAGCGGTGTCTACAATGAGCAGTTCTTC. Translating gives CASNTASGVYNEQFF.

The chain employs TRBV19 and TRBJ2-2, with D maybe TRBD1 (6 bases). V lost 8 bases and J lost 5, with 18 bases in between. This CDR3 has 15 residues. Germline values: CDR1 LNHDA, CDR2 SQIVND (reference sequence). The CDR3 spells CASSRQGRHTGELFF. As DNA, the CDR3 is TGTGCCAGTTCTAGGCAGGGGCGTCATACCGGGGAGCTGTTTTTT.

Comment on this clone: A far larger clone differs by one base, so this is likely a read error. The V gene is TRBV6-4, the J gene TRBJ2-2, with 9 bases matching TRBD2. V lost 2 bases and J lost 4; bases outside the gene matches: 2. Germline CDR1 MRHNA, CDR2 SNTAGT. The CDR3 runs to 15 residues. The CDR3 coding sequence is TGTGCCAGCAGTGACCCAGCGGGGGGCACCGGGGAGCTGTTTTTT. This translates into CASSDPAGGTGELFF.

This clone occurred a few times. The chain recombines TRBV11-2 with TRBJ2-1, with 7 positions matching TRBD2. Germline trimming cut 3 bases from V and 7 bases from J; bases unmatched to any gene: 9. This CDR3 is built from 15 residues. Germline CDR1 reads SGHAT; CDR2 reads FQNNGV. The CDR3 DNA sequence: TGTGCCAGCAGCTTTGGGACGGGAGGCGGGAATGAGCAGTTCTTC. Protein: CASSFGTGGGNEQFF. Full variable domain (rest looked up from reference TRBV11-2 and TRBJ2-1): EAGVAQSPRYKIIEKRQSVAFWCNPISGHATLYWYQQILGQGPKLLIQFQNNGVVDDSQLPKDRFSAERLKGVDSTLKIQPAKLEDSAVYLCASSFGTGGGNEQFFGPGTRLTVL.

This clone was recorded a few times. The rearrangement links TRBV7-6 to TRBJ2-7; D is unresolved. This CDR3 is 14 amino acids long. The germline V and J ends were trimmed by 1 base and 2 bases, with 9 bases remaining between them. Germline CDR1 SGHVS, CDR2 FNYEAQ. In nucleotides, the CDR3 is TGTGCCAGCAGCTTAGGTACCAGAACCTACGAGCAGTACTTC. It encodes CASSLGTRTYEQYF.

This chain joins TRBV10-3 and TRBJ2-1; maybe TRBD2 (5 bases). Germline CDR1 ENHRY, CDR2 SYGVKD. Trimming shortened V by 8 bases and J by 5 bases, and 10 bases separated the two germline ends. The CDR3 is made up of 12 amino acids. The CDR3: CAIEGFDNEQFF. The CDR3 DNA follows: TGTGCCATCGAGGGATTCGACAATGAGCAGTTCTTC.

The V and J genes are TRBV6-5 and TRBJ1-5; possible D gene TRBD1, 6 bases. CDR3 size: 14 residues. Deletions cut 6 bases from V and 3 bases from J, with 12 bases between. Germline V gives CDR1 MNHEY, CDR2 SVGAGI. CDR3 amino acids: CASRETGNNQPQHF. The DNA for the CDR3 is TGTGCCAGCAGGGAGACAGGCAACAATCAGCCCCAGCATTTT.

This sequence joins TRBV6-1 and TRBJ2-7; TRBD1 matches 9 bases. The CDR3 has 15 amino acids. V was clipped by 5 bases and J by 3 bases; unmatched bases: 8. Germline values: CDR1 MNHNS, CDR2 SASEGT. Here the CDR3 DNA reads TGTGCCAGCAGTACCAGGACAGGGGTAGTCTACGAGCAGTACTTC. Its protein is CASSTRTGVVYEQYF.

This chain connects TRBV11-3 to TRBJ1-1; perhaps TRBD1 as D (5 bases). The germline V gene has CDR1 SGHNT and CDR2 YENEEA. Trimming pared 5 bases from V and 5 bases from J, leaving 18 bases between. The CDR3 extends over 15 amino acids. The CDR3 nucleotides read TGTGCCAGCAGCCTACAGGTTTATGAAGAGACTGAAGCTTTCTTT. Its protein product is CASSLQVYEETEAFF.

The chain employs TRBV7-9 and TRBJ2-1; D possibly corresponds to TRBD1 (6 bases). V was trimmed by 1 base and J by 2 bases, leaving 6 bases between them. Germline loops: CDR1 SEHNR, CDR2 FQNEAQ (reference sequence). The CDR3 is 14 residues long. The CDR3 region has the DNA TGTGCCAGCAGCTTAGGGACAGCCTACAATGAGCAGTTCTTC. As protein: CASSLGTAYNEQFF.

The rearrangement links TRBV6-5 to TRBJ2-1, with a possible D match to TRBD2 (5 bases). The V and J ends lost 6 bases and 8 bases respectively, with 20 bases between them. The germline V gene has CDR1 MNHEY and CDR2 SVGAGI. The CDR3 runs to 15 residues. This CDR3 is CASSPPSSGLDEQFF. CDR3 coding DNA: TGTGCCAGCAGCCCCCCATCGAGCGGCCTCGATGAGCAGTTCTTC.

This clone turned up a few times. The rearrangement links TRBV11-2 to TRBJ1-2, with a tentative D call TRBD1 (6 bases). The germline V and J ends were trimmed by 5 bases and 5 bases, with 18 bases remaining between them. The CDR3 spans 15 residues. In germline, CDR1 is SGHAT, CDR2 FQNNGV. CDR3 sequence reads: CASSARMTGHYGYTF. DNA of the CDR3: TGTGCCAGCAGCGCCCGGATGACAGGACATTATGGCTACACCTTC.

This clone was seen just once. The chain joins TRBV11-2 to TRBJ2-3; D is unresolved. Trimming cost V 5 bases and J 2 bases, with 8 bases left between them. Per germline, CDR1 SGHAT and CDR2 FQNNGV. The CDR3 covers 13 residues. The CDR3 here is CASSPGSTDTQYF. CDR3 in DNA: TGTGCCAGCAGCCCCGGTTCCACAGATACGCAGTATTTT.